This record covers a single T cell receptor beta chain. Its antigen is still unknown. This sample was included in a study of regulatory T cells in long-lasting Graves disease. The overall study: Disease was considered persistent Graves' disease after over 5 years of antithyroid drugs (with positive TSH receptor antibodies).

Germline values: CDR1 MGHDK, CDR2 SYGVNS. V lost 4 bases to trimming and J lost 10 bases, with 15 bases between them. The CDR3 extends over 13 amino acids. Time point: persistent/refractory GD, antithyroid drugs over 5 years with positive TRAb. From RNA extracted from PBMCs, the TCR library was made. Broader study findings: Patients with persistent disease showed a bias toward TRBV28, TRBJ1-2 and TRBJ2-5.

Relying on iRepertoire HTBI primers and Arm-PCR of CDR3 regions, the team built TCR beta libraries. Source study methods: Identification of gene segments yielded more than 60 TRBV and some 14 TRBJ across samples. Using its own MiXCR run on the multiplex PCR reads, TCRdb lists one record per CDR3 protein. These V and J calls are TCRdb output, not the study's own analysis. This table holds roughly 430,000 distinct CDR3 sequences, around 23% found once. The receptor was derived from a female donor with Graves disease. The gene calls are TRBV25-1 and TRBJ2-3; D unresolved. Specimen: peripheral blood mononuclear cells (PBMCs), collected when the disease was refractory, from a patient treated with antithyroid drugs. The CDR3 region is CASSAPTLPAQYF. The CDR3 DNA follows: TGTGCCAGCAGTGCCCCGACTCTTCCAGCGCAGTATTTT.